This TCR beta chain was documented in a study of early T cells in non-severe SARS-CoV-2 infection. Germline loops: CDR1 MNHEY, CDR2 SMNVEV (reference sequence). V was cut by 5 bases and J by 7 bases, with 18 bases left in between. The CDR3 runs to 14 residues. MiXCR, run by TCRdb on the 5' RACE reads, gives a single entry per CDR3 protein. The sample consists of 99,000 or so distinct CDR3 sequences, approximately 16% of them appearing once. The receptor's source is an adult who was a healthcare worker with PCR-confirmed SARS-CoV-2 infection or an uninfected control (not recorded which). V and J are TRBV27 and TRBJ2-7; either TRBD1 or TRBD2 may supply D (5 bases each). The sample consisted of whole blood. CDR3 bases: TGTGCCAGCAGTCCCCCGGGACGCAGGCGGGAGCAGTACTTC. Protein sequence: CASSPPGRRREQYF.